The clone carrying this TCR beta chain was detected once. These data come from a study of T cell repertoires in ileal Crohn's disease. About the study: Surgery for a complication: stricturing in around 60%, penetrating in about 40%.

Lamina propria lymphocytes from surgical specimens were isolated on a density gradient before sorting. Produced via immunoSEQ multiplex PCR; TCRdb's table is partial and in-frame only. The sample gives some 6,200 clones, around 89% of which show up once; approximately 0.78% is in the top ten. Germline V gene sequence: CDR1 SGHTA, CDR2 FQGNSA. With 3 bases clipped from V and 4 bases from J, the junction kept 6 bases outside the gene matches. The CDR3 has 15 amino acids. The sample taken for sequencing was CD4+ T cells from ileum. The chain is built from TRBV7-2 and TRBJ2-1; 7 nucleotides agree with TRBD1. The origin of this receptor is an adult with Crohn's disease. Some clones in this sample may be carry-over from other donors' samples. The CDR3 loop is CASSFSRGMYNEQFF. CDR3 DNA sequence: TGTGCCAGCAGCTTCAGCAGGGGGATGTACAATGAGCAGTTCTTC.